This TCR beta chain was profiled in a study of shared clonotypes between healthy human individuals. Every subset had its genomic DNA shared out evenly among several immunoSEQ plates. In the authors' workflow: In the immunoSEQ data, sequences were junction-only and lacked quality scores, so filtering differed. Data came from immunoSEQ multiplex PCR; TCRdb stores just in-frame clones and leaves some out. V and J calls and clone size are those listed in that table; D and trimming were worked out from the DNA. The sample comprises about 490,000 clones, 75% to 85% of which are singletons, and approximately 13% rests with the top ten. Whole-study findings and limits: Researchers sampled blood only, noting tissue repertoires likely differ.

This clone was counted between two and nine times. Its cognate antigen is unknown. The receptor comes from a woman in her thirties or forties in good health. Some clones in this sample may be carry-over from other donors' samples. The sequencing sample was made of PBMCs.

The CDR3 reads CAAQAGGAKNIQYF. As DNA, the CDR3 is TGTGCCGCCCAAGCGGGAGGGGCCAAAAACATTCAGTACTTC. This chain links TRBV28 with TRBJ2-4, with 10 positions matching TRBD2. With 11 bases clipped from V and 1 base from J, the junction kept 5 bases outside the gene matches. Germline V gene data show CDR1 as MDHEN and CDR2 as SYDVKM. CDR3 length: 14 amino acids.